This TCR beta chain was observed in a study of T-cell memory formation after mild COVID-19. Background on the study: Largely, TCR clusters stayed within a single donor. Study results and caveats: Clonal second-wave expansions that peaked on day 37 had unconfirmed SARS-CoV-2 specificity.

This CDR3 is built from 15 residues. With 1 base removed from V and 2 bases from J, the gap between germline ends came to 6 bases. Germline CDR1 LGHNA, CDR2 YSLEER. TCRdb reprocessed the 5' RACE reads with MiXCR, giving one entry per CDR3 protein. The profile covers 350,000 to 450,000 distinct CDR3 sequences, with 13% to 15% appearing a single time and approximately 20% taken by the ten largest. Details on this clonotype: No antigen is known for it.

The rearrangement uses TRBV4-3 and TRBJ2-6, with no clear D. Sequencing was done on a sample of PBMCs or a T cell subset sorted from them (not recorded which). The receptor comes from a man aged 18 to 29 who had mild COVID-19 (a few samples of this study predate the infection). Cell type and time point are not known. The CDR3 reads CASSQGSAGANVLTF. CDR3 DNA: TGCGCCAGCAGCCAAGGATCGGCTGGGGCCAACGTCCTGACTTTC.